These 26 T cell receptor beta chains were sequenced from one sample in a study of shared clonotypes between healthy human individuals. Sequencing was performed with immunoSEQ multiplex PCR; in TCRdb, only in-frame clones are kept and a portion is missing. The sample lists about 2.1 million clones, 90% to 95% occurring once. Terminally differentiated effector memory CD45RA+ cells were excluded by CCR7 positive selection of CD45RO-negative cells. Sequenced sample: naive CD8+ T cells from PBMCs. Receptors were obtained from a man between 18 and 29 years old in good health. Some clones in this sample may be carry-over from other donors' samples.

The chain combines TRBV30 with TRBJ1-5; D uncertain. The CDR3 sequence is 13 residues long. Per the germline V gene, CDR1 is GTSNPN and CDR2 is SVGIG (reference sequence). Trimming shortened V by 3 bases and J by 9 bases, and 15 bases separated the two germline ends. The CDR3 coding sequence is TGTGCCTGGAGGAATACAGCTCTGAGGCCCCAGCATTTT. This encodes CAWRNTALRPQHF. Full variable domain (remainder filled in from reference TRBV30 and TRBJ1-5): SQTIHQWPATLVQPVGSPLSLECTVEGTSNPNLYWYRQAAGRGLQLLFYSVGIGQISSEVPQNLSASRPQDRQFILSSKKLLLSDSGFYLCAWRNTALRPQHFGDGTRLSIL.

This chain links TRBV2 with TRBJ1-4; D is ambiguous. CDR3 length: 17 residues. Germline V gene sequence: CDR1 SNHLY, CDR2 FYNNEI. With 4 bases removed from V and 4 bases from J, the gap between germline ends came to 19 bases. DNA for the CDR3: TGTGCCAGCAGTGGGCCCTTGTGGAGAGGCGTTAATGAAAAACTGTTTTTT. As protein: CASSGPLWRGVNEKLFF.

The V call is TRBV7-6, the J call TRBJ2-2; D gene uncertain. This CDR3 spans 16 amino acids. Germline V CDR1 and CDR2: SGHVS, FNYEAQ. V shed 0 bases and J shed 1 base, with 9 bases lying between them. The CDR3 DNA sequence: TGTGCCAGCAGCTTAGCACCGGTCCAGAACACCGGGGAGCTGTTTTTT. Amino acids: CASSLAPVQNTGELFF.

The chain combines TRBV6-6 with TRBJ2-5, with D tentatively TRBD2 (6 bases). Trimming pared 6 bases from V and 5 bases from J, leaving 16 bases between. From germline, CDR1 is MNHNY and CDR2 SVGAGI (reference sequence). There are 14 residues in the CDR3. This CDR3 is CASRTTGLGETQYF. CDR3 bases: TGTGCCAGCAGAACCACGGGACTGGGGGAGACCCAGTACTTC.

The V call is TRBV9, the J call TRBJ2-7; no definite D call. Deletions cut 4 bases from V and 2 bases from J, with 10 bases between. The germline V gene encodes CDR1 SGDLS and CDR2 YYNGEE. The CDR3 extends over 13 amino acids. Here the CDR3 reads CASSKNGAYEQYF. In DNA, the CDR3 is TGTGCCAGCAGCAAAAATGGGGCCTACGAGCAGTACTTC.

The chain carries TRBV29-1 and TRBJ1-4; D not resolved. The CDR3 contains 15 residues. The germline CDR1 and CDR2 sequences are SQVTM and ANQGSEA. The V end lost 7 bases, the J end lost 5 bases, and 20 bases lay between the germline ends. CDR3 sequence: CSAKYSDLANEKLFF. The CDR3 DNA is TGCAGCGCAAAGTATTCGGACCTGGCAAATGAAAAACTGTTTTTT. Full variable domain (remainder filled in from reference TRBV29-1 and TRBJ1-4): SAVISQKPSRDICQRGTSLTIQCQVDSQVTMMFWYRQQPGQSLTLIATANQGSEATYESGFVIDKFPISRPNLTFSTLTVSNMSPEDSSIYLCSAKYSDLANEKLFFGSGTQLSVL.

The J gene is TRBJ2-5, the V gene TRBV30, with D unclear. Trimming removed 6 bases from V and 1 base from J, with 12 bases in between. Germline loops: CDR1 GTSNPN, CDR2 SVGIG (reference sequence). The CDR3 spans 13 residues. The CDR3 DNA sequence: TGTGCCTGCTTTGCGGCAGCCCAAGAGACCCAGTACTTC. Translation: CACFAAAQETQYF.

The chain has TRBV7-8 and TRBJ2-7; D may correspond to TRBD1 or TRBD2 (5 bases each). V lost 8 bases and J lost 3, with 17 bases in between. This CDR3 is 14 amino acids long. Per germline, CDR1 SGHVS and CDR2 FQNEAQ. CDR3 protein: CASGSRDGSYEQYF. The CDR3 bases are TGTGCCAGCGGCTCCCGGGACGGAAGCTACGAGCAGTACTTC.

The V and J genes are TRBV9 and TRBJ2-5; the D call may be TRBD1 or TRBD2 (5 bases each). The V gene lost 0 bases and the J gene lost 2 bases, with 8 bases spanning the gap. Germline CDR1 SGDLS, CDR2 YYNGEE. The CDR3 contains 14 residues. For the CDR3, the DNA is TGTGCCAGCAGCGTAGCTGAGGGGCAAGAGACCCAGTACTTC. This encodes CASSVAEGQETQYF.

The chain recombines TRBV4-1 with TRBJ1-5, with TRBD1 matching 7 bases. There are 15 residues in the CDR3. The J segment lost 0 bases and the V segment lost 4 bases, leaving 3 bases of the junction unmatched. Germline CDR1 and CDR2: MGHRA and YSYEKL. Here the CDR3 DNA reads TGCGCCAGCAGCCGAGGACAGGATAGCAATCAGCCCCAGCATTTT. It is translated as CASSRGQDSNQPQHF.

The chain employs TRBV5-1 and TRBJ1-1, with unresolved D. Germline assignment: CDR1 SGHRS and CDR2 YFSETQ. This CDR3 has 16 amino acids. Trimming shortened V by 0 bases and J by 1 base, and 13 bases separated the two germline ends. The CDR3 region is CASSLGQPLGNTEAFF. The CDR3 region has the DNA TGCGCCAGCAGCTTGGGGCAGCCGTTAGGGAACACTGAAGCTTTCTTT.

This chain joins TRBV28 and TRBJ2-2; 8 bases match TRBD2. The V gene's germline CDR1 is MDHEN and CDR2 SYDVKM. This CDR3 spans 16 amino acids. The V segment lost 6 bases and the J segment 1 base; nucleotides outside the gene matches: 7. CDR3 in DNA: TGTGCCAGCAGAAGACCGGGACTAGGGAACACCGGGGAGCTGTTTTTT. Protein sequence: CASRRPGLGNTGELFF.

This chain joins TRBV28 and TRBJ2-5; D gene unclear. V was shortened by 6 bases and J by 7 bases, with 21 bases between the two germline ends. The CDR3 totals 15 residues. Germline lookup yields CDR1 MDHEN and CDR2 SYDVKM. The CDR3 region has the DNA TGTGCCAGCAGACACCTTACCGAAGGCCCTATGACCCAGTACTTC. Its translation: CASRHLTEGPMTQYF.

V and J are TRBV4-1 and TRBJ2-7, with TRBD1 identical over 7 bases. Germline trimming cut 5 bases from V and 2 bases from J; bases unmatched to any gene: 18. The CDR3 loop spans 18 amino acids. Germline CDR1 MGHRA, CDR2 YSYEKL. This CDR3 is CASSLRLTGVSTPYEQYF. The CDR3 DNA sequence: TGCGCCAGCAGCTTACGCCTCACAGGGGTTTCAACCCCCTACGAGCAGTACTTC.

By sample share, this clone is medium-sized. The gene calls are TRBV15 and TRBJ2-1; TRBD2 matches 14 bases. Germline lookup yields CDR1 LNHNV and CDR2 YYDKDF (reference sequence). V shed 2 bases and J 5 bases; nucleotides not matched to a gene: 2. The CDR3 runs 16 residues. The CDR3 DNA reads as TGTGCCACCAGCAGACGGGGACTAGCGGGAGACAATGAGCAGTTCTTC. This codes for CATSRRGLAGDNEQFF.

This chain connects TRBV7-9 to TRBJ2-5, with D maybe TRBD1 (6 bases). CDR3 length: 14 residues. V was trimmed by 5 bases and J by 1 base, leaving 11 bases between them. The V gene's germline CDR1 is SEHNR and CDR2 FQNEAQ (reference sequence). The CDR3 region has the DNA TGTGCCAGCAGCCGGGACATCCCCCAAGAGACCCAGTACTTC. It translates to CASSRDIPQETQYF.

The chain combines TRBV7-9 with TRBJ2-1; the D gene is possibly TRBD2 (7 bases). CDR3 length equals 14 residues. The V end lost 8 bases, the J end lost 5 bases, and 16 bases lay between the germline ends. Looked up from germline, CDR1 is SEHNR and CDR2 is FQNEAQ (reference sequence). The CDR3 protein is CASSEGGADNEQFF. CDR3 sequence (DNA): TGTGCCAGCTCAGAAGGGGGGGCTGACAATGAGCAGTTCTTC.

In DNA, the CDR3 is TGTGCCAGCAGGCCCGGTTCTAGCGGGGGTCGTGGTAATGAGCAGTTCTTC. It codes for CASRPGSSGGRGNEQFF. This chain links TRBV27 with TRBJ2-1, with TRBD2 identical over 10 bases. Trimming took 6 bases from V and 7 from J; bases not matched to a gene: 15. The CDR3 extends over 17 amino acids. Germline loops: CDR1 MNHEY, CDR2 SMNVEV (reference sequence).

CDR3 region: CASSPASWTVGEKLFF. In nucleotides, the CDR3 is TGTGCCAGCAGCCCCGCGAGTTGGACAGTAGGTGAAAAACTGTTTTTT. The genes are TRBV28 and TRBJ1-4, with a weak D call TRBD1 (6 bases). Germline V gene lookup returns CDR1 MDHEN and CDR2 SYDVKM. The V gene lost 6 bases and the J gene lost 7 bases, with 21 bases spanning the gap. This CDR3 spans 16 amino acids.

The rearrangement links TRBV5-6 to TRBJ2-1; D might be TRBD2 (5 bases). The CDR3 is 12 residues long. CDR1 is SGHDT, CDR2 YYEEEE, per germline. V shed 7 bases and J shed 7 bases, with 12 bases lying between them. This CDR3 reads CASLAVRNEQFF. CDR3 nucleotides: TGTGCCAGCCTAGCCGTCCGAAATGAGCAGTTCTTC.

The chain links TRBV7-9 to TRBJ1-2, with D perhaps matching TRBD1 (6 bases). Per the germline V gene, CDR1 is SEHNR and CDR2 is FQNEAQ (reference sequence). The CDR3 contains 14 residues. Trimming shortened V by 1 base and J by 7 bases, and 13 bases separated the two germline ends. The CDR3 spells CASSLGRGSRGYTF. The CDR3 region has the DNA TGTGCCAGCAGCTTAGGAAGGGGGTCGCGTGGCTACACCTTC.

V gene TRBV27 combines with J gene TRBJ2-3; D is tentatively TRBD1 or TRBD2 (5 bases each). The CDR3 is made up of 17 amino acids. Trimming took off 3 bases at V and 0 bases at J, with 16 bases between the two ends. CDR1 is MNHEY, CDR2 SMNVEV, per germline (reference sequence). CDR3 amino acids: CASSLGPGTGSTDTQYF. CDR3 bases: TGTGCCAGCAGTTTGGGCCCCGGGACGGGAAGCACAGATACGCAGTATTTT.

This rearrangement joins TRBV2 to TRBJ1-2; D uncertain. There are 15 residues in the CDR3. Trimming removed 1 base from V and 4 bases from J, with 13 bases in between. The germline V gene encodes CDR1 SNHLY and CDR2 FYNNEI. The DNA for the CDR3 is TGTGCCAGCAGTGAAGAGGACTATCGACTCTATGGCTACACCTTC. It codes for CASSEEDYRLYGYTF.

The table lists this clone with a count of one. This sequence joins TRBV29-1 and TRBJ2-7; 7 bases match TRBD2. Germline CDR1 is SQVTM and CDR2 is ANQGSEA. The CDR3 consists of 14 residues. Trimming removed 5 bases from V and 0 bases from J; junction bases left unmatched: 7. CDR3 protein: CSVLSGASSYEQYF. CDR3 nucleotide sequence: TGCAGCGTTCTGAGCGGGGCTTCCTCCTACGAGCAGTACTTC.

The rearrangement uses TRBV30 and TRBJ2-7; D uncertain. Trimming cost V 5 bases and J 3 bases, with 5 bases left between them. The CDR3 loop spans 10 amino acids. Germline loops: CDR1 GTSNPN, CDR2 SVGIG (reference sequence). The CDR3: CAWPRYEQYF. In DNA form, the CDR3 reads TGTGCCTGGCCTCGCTACGAGCAGTACTTC.

This chain uses TRBV27 with TRBJ2-1; D might be TRBD1 (5 bases). The CDR3 loop spans 14 amino acids. Germline V gene lookup returns CDR1 MNHEY and CDR2 SMNVEV (reference sequence). Trimming took off 8 bases at V and 7 bases at J, with 18 bases between the two ends. CDR3 region: CASLGWGPGNEQFF. In DNA, the CDR3 is TGTGCCAGCCTGGGGTGGGGCCCCGGGAATGAGCAGTTCTTC.